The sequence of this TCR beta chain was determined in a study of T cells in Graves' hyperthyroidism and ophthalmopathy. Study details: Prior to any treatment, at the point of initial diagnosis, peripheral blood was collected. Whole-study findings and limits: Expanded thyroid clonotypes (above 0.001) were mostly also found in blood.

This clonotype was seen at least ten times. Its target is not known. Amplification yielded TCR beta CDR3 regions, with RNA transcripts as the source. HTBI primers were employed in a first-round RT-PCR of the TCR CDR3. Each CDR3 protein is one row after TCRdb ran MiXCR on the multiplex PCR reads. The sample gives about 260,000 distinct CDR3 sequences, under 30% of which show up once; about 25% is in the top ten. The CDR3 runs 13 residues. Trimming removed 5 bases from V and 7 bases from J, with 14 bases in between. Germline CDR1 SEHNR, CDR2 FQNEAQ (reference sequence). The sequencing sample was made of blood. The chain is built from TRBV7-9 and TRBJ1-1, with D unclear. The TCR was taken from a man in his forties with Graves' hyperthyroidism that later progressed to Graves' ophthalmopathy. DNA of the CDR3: TGTGCCAGCAGCCCTAGGGTGTCAGTTGAAGCTTTCTTT. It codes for CASSPRVSVEAFF.